The T cell receptor (beta chain) described here comes from a study of CD8 T cells in Susac syndrome. The authors carried out high-throughput sequencing of TCR beta. They applied it to CD8+ and CD4+ T cells obtained from blood. Per the germline V gene, CDR1 is PRHDT and CDR2 is FYEKMQ (reference sequence). This CDR3 spans 12 amino acids. V was pared by 6 bases and J by 3 bases, with 7 bases between. RNA was extracted with the RNeasy kit, and a quantity of 0.5 to 1 ug was reverse transcribed using random hexamers. Across 54 Vbeta and 13 Jbeta, immunoSEQ multiplex PCR amplified TCR beta CDR3. TCRdb reprocessed the immunoSEQ multiplex PCR reads with MiXCR, giving one entry per CDR3 protein. Among under 150,000 distinct CDR3 sequences listed, around 91% were seen once.

The clonotype originates from a human donor with multiple sclerosis. The chain couples TRBV13 to TRBJ2-3, with D uncertain. The sample was CD8+ T cells from PBMCs. The CDR3 here is CASSSQTDTQYF. The CDR3 DNA sequence: TGTGCCAGCAGTTCCCAAACAGATACGCAGTATTTT.